The clone carrying this T cell receptor (beta chain) has only a few counts. These data originate in a study of T cell changes during pregnancy in multiple sclerosis. Germline CDR1 SGHDN, CDR2 FVKESK. The CDR3 sequence is 19 residues long. The trim removed 5 bases at V and 2 bases at J, leaving 14 bases unmatched. The data were produced by immunoSEQ multiplex PCR, yet TCRdb's version contains in-frame clones alone and is incomplete. The sample includes roughly 50,000 clones, over 80% of them seen just once. The receptor's source is a female donor with multiple sclerosis, enrolled in a pregnancy study. This chain connects TRBV14 to TRBJ1-6, with 8 bases matching TRBD1. Sample: CD4+ T cells from peripheral blood mononuclear cells, taken in the third trimester of pregnancy. This CDR3 is CASSSRPGGLSAYNSPLHF. The CDR3 DNA is TGTGCCAGCAGCTCACGGCCAGGGGGCCTTTCCGCCTATAATTCACCCCTCCACTTT.